These 26 T cell receptor beta chains were all obtained from the same sample, sequenced in a study of blood T cell repertoires in COVID-19. The assay was immunoSEQ multiplex PCR, and TCRdb's table has in-frame clones only and misses some. The repertoire includes roughly 240,000 clones, about 84% of them detected once, and approximately 2.1% sits in the top ten. The sequenced sample was PBMCs or T cells enriched from blood (not recorded which). These receptors were collected from a woman in her fifties or sixties who had recovered from COVID-19.

CDR3 bases: TGTGCCAGCAGCGCTAGACAGGCGATCCGCACAGATACGCAGTATTTT. Protein: CASSARQAIRTDTQYF. This chain connects TRBV9 to TRBJ2-3; possible D gene TRBD1, 6 bases. This CDR3 is 16 amino acids long. CDR1 is SGDLS, CDR2 YYNGEE, per germline. Trimming removed 3 bases at V and 1 base at J, with 15 bases between.

The rearrangement joins TRBV15 to TRBJ1-5, with a weak D call TRBD1 (6 bases). Germline V gene data show CDR1 as LNHNV and CDR2 as YYDKDF (reference sequence). The length of the CDR3 is 15 residues. V was trimmed by 4 bases and J by 2 bases, leaving 12 bases between them. CDR3 sequence reads: CATSKTGVGNQPQHF. In DNA form, the CDR3 reads TGTGCCACCAGCAAGACAGGTGTGGGCAATCAGCCCCAGCATTTT.

J is TRBJ2-1 and V is TRBV4-1, with 9 bases aligning to TRBD1. Germline CDR1 reads MGHRA; CDR2 reads YSYEKL. This CDR3 is built from 15 residues. After removal of 4 bases from V and 5 bases from J, the junction contained 6 bases not matched to a gene. Here the CDR3 reads CASSPTDRGNNEQFF. The CDR3 coding sequence is TGCGCCAGCAGCCCGACGGACAGGGGAAACAATGAGCAGTTCTTC.

The chain carries TRBV6-5 and TRBJ2-1; TRBD2 agrees at 12 bases. J was trimmed by 10 bases and V by 0 bases; bases with no gene match: 7. Germline V gene sequence: CDR1 MNHEY, CDR2 SVGAGI. The length of the CDR3 is 16 residues. The CDR3 DNA sequence: TGTGCCAGCAGTTACTCGACTAGCGGGAGAGAGAGGGAGCAGTTCTTC. This sequence encodes CASSYSTSGREREQFF.

The chain employs TRBV18 and TRBJ1-3, with D possibly matching TRBD1 (6 bases). CDR3 length: 15 amino acids. CDR1 and CDR2 (germline): KGHSH, LQKENI. V was clipped by 6 bases and J by 3 bases, with 15 bases between them. The chain's CDR3 is CASSQTRDNGNTIYF. In DNA form, the CDR3 reads TGTGCCAGCTCCCAAACTCGGGACAATGGAAACACCATATATTTT.

This chain joins TRBV7-2 and TRBJ1-6, with 10 bases aligning to TRBD1. CDR3 size: 16 residues. Germline CDR1 reads SGHTA; CDR2 reads FQGNSA. V lost 4 bases and J lost 6; bases outside the gene matches: 6. The CDR3 nucleotides read TGTGCCAGCAGCTCGGGACAGGGGATAGGTAATTCACCCCTCCACTTT. It codes for CASSSGQGIGNSPLHF.

In DNA, the CDR3 is TGTGCCATCAGTGTAGCAAGCAATCAGCCCCAGCATTTT. It translates to CAISVASNQPQHF. The chain links TRBV10-3 to TRBJ1-5; D not certain. Between the trimmed V and J ends, which lost 4 bases and 1 base, there was a span of 5 bases. Per germline, CDR1 ENHRY and CDR2 SYGVKD. The CDR3 consists of 13 residues.

The chain employs TRBV19 and TRBJ2-4; TRBD2 matches 14 bases. The V and J ends lost 8 bases and 8 bases, in that order; junction bases with no gene match: 8. Germline lookup yields CDR1 LNHDA and CDR2 SQIVND (reference sequence). CDR3 size: 15 residues. The chain's CDR3 is CASRTGTSGRDIQYF. Written as DNA, the CDR3 is TGTGCCAGTCGTACCGGGACTAGCGGGAGAGACATTCAGTACTTC.

V gene TRBV7-6 combines with J gene TRBJ2-7; 10 bases fit TRBD1. Trimming cost V 4 bases and J 3 bases; bases outside gene matches: 15. The CDR3 is 18 amino acids. CDR1 SGHVS and CDR2 FNYEAQ come from the germline V gene. CDR3 sequence: CASSSQLGRQGALYEQYF. The CDR3, as DNA: TGTGCCAGCAGCTCACAGTTGGGTCGACAGGGGGCCCTCTACGAGCAGTACTTC.

The gene calls are TRBV11-2 and TRBJ1-2; 7 bases line up with TRBD1. The CDR3 spans 14 residues. V shed 3 bases, J shed 4 bases, and the junction held 5 bases outside the gene matches. The germline gives CDR1 SGHAT, CDR2 FQNNGV. The DNA of the CDR3 is TGTGCCAGCAGCTTGACAGGGACCGTCTATGGCTACACCTTC. This translates into CASSLTGTVYGYTF.

In nucleotides, the CDR3 is TGTGCCAGCTCACCACTCGGGACAGGGGACCGCTCTGGAAACACCATATATTTT. This gives the protein CASSPLGTGDRSGNTIYF. The chain recombines TRBV18 with TRBJ1-3; 10 bases are a match to TRBD1. Germline V gene sequence: CDR1 KGHSH, CDR2 LQKENI. The CDR3 consists of 18 residues. The V and J ends lost 1 base and 0 bases, in that order; junction bases with no gene match: 6.

The chain links TRBV27 to TRBJ2-1, with a possible D match to TRBD1 (6 bases). The CDR3 sequence is 13 residues long. Germline assignment: CDR1 MNHEY and CDR2 SMNVEV (reference sequence). Deletions cut 3 bases from V and 10 bases from J, with 13 bases between. CDR3 residues: CASSFWGDREQFF. CDR3 nucleotide sequence: TGTGCCAGCAGTTTTTGGGGTGACAGGGAGCAGTTCTTC.

This chain joins TRBV4-1 and TRBJ2-3; 9 bases map to TRBD2. The CDR3 extends over 15 amino acids. Germline loops: CDR1 MGHRA, CDR2 YSYEKL. J was trimmed by 2 bases and V by 8 bases; bases with no gene match: 8. The CDR3 nucleotides read TGCGCCAGCCTCCCGACTAGCGGACTCACAGATACGCAGTATTTT. Encoded protein: CASLPTSGLTDTQYF.

The chain carries TRBV29-1 and TRBJ2-7; 9 bases line up with TRBD1. Unmatched junction bases numbered 12, after V lost 0 bases and J lost 6 bases. CDR3 length equals 16 residues. Germline V gives CDR1 SQVTM, CDR2 ANQGSEA. The CDR3 DNA sequence: TGCAGCGTTGAAGATCGCGGGACAGGGAAAGGTGCCGAGCAGTACTTC. This translates into CSVEDRGTGKGAEQYF.

The chain employs TRBV10-1 and TRBJ1-1; D is possibly TRBD1 (5 bases). The germline V gene has CDR1 WNHNN and CDR2 SYGVQD (reference sequence). CDR3 size: 15 residues. The ends were cut back, 3 bases at V and 0 bases at J, with 11 bases in the middle. CDR3 coding DNA: TGCGCCAGCAGTGAAAGGGGCAGGGTGAACACTGAAGCTTTCTTT. It encodes CASSERGRVNTEAFF.

The chain combines TRBV18 with TRBJ1-2, with D hard to call. The CDR3 consists of 16 residues. V lost 2 bases and J lost 0, with 13 bases in between. Looked up from germline, CDR1 is KGHSH and CDR2 is LQKENI. CDR3 amino acids: CASSPYPRGANYGYTF. For the CDR3, the DNA is TGTGCCAGCTCACCATATCCCCGCGGGGCTAACTATGGCTACACCTTC.

This clone was found once. The chain couples TRBV4-3 to TRBJ2-3; TRBD2 aligns across 8 bases. CDR1 LGHNA and CDR2 YSLEER come from the germline V gene. There are 17 residues in the CDR3. Unmatched junction bases numbered 8, after V lost 0 bases and J lost 3 bases. The CDR3 sequence is CASSQERSIAGTDTQYF. The CDR3 DNA is TGCGCCAGCAGCCAAGAGAGGAGCATAGCGGGGACAGATACGCAGTATTTT.

The chain couples TRBV28 to TRBJ2-7; TRBD2 matches 8 bases. CDR1 and CDR2 (germline): MDHEN, SYDVKM. The J segment lost 6 bases and the V segment lost 4 bases, leaving 11 bases of the junction unmatched. The CDR3 spans 15 residues. Here the CDR3 reads CASSSRGGVSVEQYF. CDR3 coding DNA: TGTGCCAGCAGTTCCCGGGGGGGGGTGTCGGTCGAGCAGTACTTC.

Comment on this clone: One end of the junction varies from germline; a read error may be responsible. The CDR3 here is CASSLDRELEAFF. In nucleotides, the CDR3 is TGTGCCAGCAGTTTGGACAGGGAACTTGAAGCTTTCTTT. This sequence joins TRBV5-4 and TRBJ1-1, with 8 bases identical to TRBD1. The V gene's germline CDR1 is SGHNT and CDR2 YYREEE (reference sequence). The CDR3 is 13 residues long.

V is TRBV7-9 and J is TRBJ1-3, with 8 nucleotides matching TRBD1. The trim removed 2 bases at V and 1 base at J, leaving 7 bases unmatched. Per germline, CDR1 SEHNR and CDR2 FQNEAQ (reference sequence). CDR3 length equals 17 residues. CDR3 protein: CASSLWTGYRSGNTIYF. The CDR3, as DNA: TGTGCCAGCAGCTTATGGACAGGGTATCGGTCTGGAAACACCATATATTTT.

This clone appeared a single time. This chain connects TRBV4-1 to TRBJ2-5; D remains ambiguous. This CDR3 is built from 16 residues. Trimming shortened V by 4 bases and J by 1 base, and 16 bases separated the two germline ends. The germline gives CDR1 MGHRA, CDR2 YSYEKL. The CDR3 protein is CASSPGWNFLQETQYF. As DNA, the CDR3 is TGCGCCAGCAGCCCAGGCTGGAACTTTCTCCAAGAGACCCAGTACTTC.

The V and J genes are TRBV27 and TRBJ1-3; the D gene is possibly TRBD1 (6 bases). The ends were cut back, 4 bases at V and 0 bases at J, with 10 bases in the middle. The CDR3 consists of 15 residues. The germline V gene encodes CDR1 MNHEY and CDR2 SMNVEV (reference sequence). CDR3 protein: CASSYTGSSGNTIYF. The CDR3 DNA reads TGTGCCAGCAGTTATACAGGGAGCTCTGGAAACACCATATATTTT.

V and J are TRBV30 and TRBJ2-1, with D maybe TRBD1 (7 bases). V shed 0 bases and J shed 9 bases, with 18 bases lying between them. Germline CDR1 and CDR2: GTSNPN and SVGIG (reference sequence). The CDR3 is made up of 15 amino acids. The CDR3 DNA follows: TGTGCCTGGAGTGTCAACAGGGGAGGTCGTGGTGAGCAGTTCTTC. It is translated as CAWSVNRGGRGEQFF.

This chain uses TRBV4-3 with TRBJ1-2; D is ambiguous. V shed 0 bases and J shed 0 bases, with 11 bases lying between them. The CDR3 contains 16 residues. Germline V gives CDR1 LGHNA, CDR2 YSLEER. As DNA, the CDR3 is TGCGCCAGCAGCCAAGAAAAACAGCTTACTAACTATGGCTACACCTTC. This sequence encodes CASSQEKQLTNYGYTF.

The chain uses TRBV4-3 and TRBJ1-4; a possible D gene is TRBD1 (5 bases). Germline CDR1 reads LGHNA; CDR2 reads YSLEER. This CDR3 is built from 15 residues. V lost 1 base, J lost 7 bases, and 13 bases lay in between. Here the CDR3 DNA reads TGCGCCAGCAGCCAAGTTGGATACCAGGGTGAAAAACTGTTTTTT. This sequence encodes CASSQVGYQGEKLFF.

The chain couples TRBV3-1 (or the pseudogene TRBV3-2) to TRBJ1-6; 7 nucleotides line up with TRBD1. This CDR3 region has 14 residues. CDR1 is LGHDT, CDR2 YNNKEL, per germline (reference sequence). V lost 4 bases, J lost 7 bases, and 4 bases stayed unmatched. The CDR3, as DNA: TGTGCCAGCAGCCCCGGGACAGCAAATTCACCCCTCCACTTT. Residues: CASSPGTANSPLHF.